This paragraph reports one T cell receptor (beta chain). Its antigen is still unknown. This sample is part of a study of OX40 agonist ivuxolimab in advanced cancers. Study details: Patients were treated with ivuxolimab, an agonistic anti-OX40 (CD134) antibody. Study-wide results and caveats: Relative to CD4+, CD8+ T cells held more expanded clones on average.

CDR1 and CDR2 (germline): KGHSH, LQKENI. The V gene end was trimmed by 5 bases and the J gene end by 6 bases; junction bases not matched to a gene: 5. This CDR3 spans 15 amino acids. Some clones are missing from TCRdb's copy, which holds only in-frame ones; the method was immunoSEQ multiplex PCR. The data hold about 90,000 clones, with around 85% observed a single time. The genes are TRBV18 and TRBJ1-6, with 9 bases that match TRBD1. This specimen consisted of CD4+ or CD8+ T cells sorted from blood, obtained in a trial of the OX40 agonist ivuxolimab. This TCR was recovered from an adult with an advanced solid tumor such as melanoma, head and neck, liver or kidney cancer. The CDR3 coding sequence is TGTGCCAGCTCAGGGGGACAGGGAGGTAATTCACCCCTCCACTTT. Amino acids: CASSGGQGGNSPLHF.